This TCR beta chain stems from a study of identical twins (dated by TCRdb to about 2016). In the study overall: To test whether fetal clonotypes persist, this study deep-sequenced TCR alpha and beta repertoires from monozygotic twins, from unrelated adults of various ages, and from cord blood. To rule out contamination, the twin experiments were replicated at different times with different library preparation protocols. General findings and caveats noted by the study authors: Because the same donors could not be followed over many years, the conclusions depended on cross-sectional statistical analysis. Invariant T cells such as MAIT and iNKT could partly confound zero-insertion analyses, though diverse VJ usage argued against this for most clonotypes. In beta out-of-frame sequences, excess twin sharing was weaker, because having fewer shared sequences lowered the signal-to-noise ratio. Compared with coincidental sharing between unrelated individuals, an excess of low generation-probability sequences was observed among out-of-frame TCR alpha sequences shared between twins. Abundant cord blood beta clonotypes had fewer insertions, young adult naive repertoires showed a similar but weaker trend, and memory repertoires showed no such trend. Recombination models systematically underestimated out-of-frame TCR alpha sharing in monozygotic twins but agreed with sharing between unrelated individuals.

Preparation of the library involved 5' RACE. Reads for this sample came from an Illumina HiSeq 2000. Template switching added a universal primer binding site, and the final cDNA carried a unique molecular identifier that allowed TCR cDNA molecules to be counted accurately. Specific primers in the conserved constant-segment region were used to synthesize first-strand cDNA for TCR alpha and beta chains. To control for contamination, each cDNA library was double barcoded with a SMART-Mk sample barcode plus Illumina barcodes. Two successive PCR steps introduced TruSeq adapter sequences along with Illumina sample barcodes. Sequencing of the TCR alpha and beta cDNA libraries was done on the Illumina HiSeq platform using custom primers. Per the original workflow: Unique molecular identifiers were extracted from raw reads with MiGEC, and CDR3 positions were determined with MiXCR. Recombination models were inferred per individual with the repgenHMM and IGoR tools using an EM algorithm. Shared clonotype analysis was performed with the tcR package in R, normalizing sharing by the product of cloneset sizes. Out-of-frame nonproductive sequences were analyzed to study raw recombination free of thymic and clonal selection effects. Using fastp at Q25 and MiXCR, TCRdb reprocessed the public reads and kept productive beta chains. Rows matching on CDR3 protein sequence are summarized as one entry with the most common DNA and genes. For this entry, the V and J calls and clone size follow TCRdb and not the study's own pipeline. The table for this sample lists approximately 190,000 distinct CDR3 sequences; more than 15% of them were counted only once. Less than 45% of the sample belongs to the ten largest clones.

V loses 5 bases of germline sequence and J loses 0 bases, and the interval between the two ends is 17 bases. Per the germline V gene (reference sequence), SEHNR is the CDR1 and FQNEAQ is the CDR2. From the cysteine up to the phenylalanine, the CDR3 has a length of 17 residues. The DNA shown is the 51-base CDR3, in frame from base 1. Only healthy Caucasian donors were included. The twin cohort consisted of three pairs of female monozygotic twins, all aged about 18 to 29 years. Positive isolation kits from Invitrogen were used to isolate the CD4+ and CD8+ T cell populations. In regard to this clonotype: The target of this receptor is not known. No base quality information exists; no much larger clone differs at one position.

The same data also contributed to another study, on T cells expressing NK-cell markers. As noted in the second study: Three sorted T-cell subsets (CD3+CD56+NKG2C+, CD3+CD56+NKG2C- and CD3+CD56-NKG2C+) from several donors had their TCR beta-chain repertoires profiled. Among the eight sequenced donors, seven were HCMV-seropositive and one was HCMV-seronegative. To restrict sorting to alphabetaTCR-expressing T cells, an anti-gammadeltaTCR antibody was added in several experiments. In more than five donors, the dominant CD3+CD56+NKG2C+ clonotypes ranked among the top 10 CD8+ clonotypes, making up roughly 1.0-8% of CD8+ T cells. Those dominant clonotypes were again the most abundant among CD3+CD56-NKG2C+ cells in a handful of donors, at roughly 28.3-65%. It remained unclear whether the expanded NKG2C-expressing T cell clones were specific for HCMV antigens. Randomly selected healthy volunteers, three men and five women, were used as the eight sequenced donors. To determine HCMV serostatus, a commercial ELISA kit was used to detect HCMV-specific IgG in serum. MIGEC was used to demultiplex reads and group reads by UMI, and MiTCR was used to assemble and quantify clonotypes. To exclude erroneous sequences, any TCR cDNA sequence not supported by at least two reads was discarded. The tcR package was used for downstream repertoire analysis, and clonotypes were matched across fractions by CDR3 nucleotide sequence plus V segment. Antigen specificity was annotated against VDJdb with VDJmatch, allowing one amino acid substitution in CDR3.

Sequenced input: CD8+ T cells sorted from blood. The chain uses TRBV7-9 and TRBJ2-4; perhaps TRBD1 is the D gene, with 5 bases matching. This clonotype was sampled from a woman aged 18-29 years in good health. The CDR3 protein sequence reads: CASSPPDRSLAKNIQYF. The nucleotide sequence reads TGTGCCAGCAGCCCCCCCGACAGAAGCCTAGCCAAAAACATTCAGTACTTC.